The 13 T cell receptor beta chains given below trace back to one sample, sequenced in a study of control samples from healthy donors and cancer patients. Assay: immunoSEQ multiplex PCR; the TCRdb copy retains only in-frame clones and omits some. The table lists approximately 90,000 clones, approximately 93% of them singletons. The sequenced sample consisted of blood. The receptor source for this set is a woman in her thirties in good health.

The chain couples TRBV28 to TRBJ2-7; 10 positions match TRBD1. CDR3 size: 16 residues. In germline, CDR1 is MDHEN, CDR2 SYDVKM. V dropped 7 bases and J dropped 4; count of bases not matched to a gene: 13. The CDR3 protein is CASIQGSRDRGYEQYF. The DNA for the CDR3 is TGTGCCAGCATCCAAGGATCCCGGGACAGGGGTTACGAGCAGTACTTC. Using reference TRBV28 and TRBJ2-7 for the parts outside the CDR3, the full variable domain is DVKVTQSSRYLVKRTGEKVFLECVQDMDHENMFWYRQDPGLGLRLIYFSYDVKMKEKGDIPEGYSVSREKKERFSLILESASTNQTSMYLCASIQGSRDRGYEQYFGPGTRLTVT.

This clone was detected once. The chain employs TRBV2 and TRBJ1-5; 7 nucleotides align to TRBD1. Germline CDR1 reads SNHLY; CDR2 reads FYNNEI. This CDR3 has 14 amino acids. V trimming: 4 bases; J trimming: 4 bases; junction bases outside the gene matches: 4. The chain's CDR3 is CASSGRGRNQPQHF. In nucleotides, the CDR3 is TGTGCCAGCAGTGGGAGGGGGCGAAATCAGCCCCAGCATTTT.

The chain combines TRBV7-8 with TRBJ1-3, with D possibly being TRBD1 (5 bases). Germline assignment: CDR1 SGHVS and CDR2 FQNEAQ. The CDR3 covers 17 residues. V gave up 6 bases and J gave up 0 bases, with 18 bases separating them. The CDR3 loop is CASRGGRSFSSGNTIYF. The CDR3, as DNA: TGTGCCAGCAGGGGGGGTCGATCGTTTAGCTCTGGAAACACCATATATTTT. Together with reference TRBV7-8 and TRBJ1-3, the CDR3 gives the full variable domain: GAGVSQSPRYKVAKRGQDVALRCDPISGHVSLFWYQQALGQGPEFLTYFQNEAQLDKSGLPSDRFFAERPEGSVSTLKIQRTQQEDSAVYLCASRGGRSFSSGNTIYFGEGSWLTVV.

With respect to this clone: The junction and the germline gene differ at one end; a read error may be behind it. This chain connects TRBV27 to TRBJ2-7; D call uncertain. CDR1 is MNHEY, CDR2 SMNVEV, per germline (reference sequence). This CDR3 comprises 15 residues. CDR3 sequence reads: CASSLKPTGSSEQYF. The DNA for the CDR3 is TGTGCCAGCAGTTTAAAGCCTACCGGATCCTCCGAGCAGTACTTC.

V gene TRBV10-2 combines with J gene TRBJ1-5, with 8 positions matching TRBD1. This CDR3 is 17 amino acids long. Trimming cost V 0 bases and J 5 bases; bases outside gene matches: 9. Germline-derived CDR1 and CDR2 are WSHSY and SAAADI. CDR3 protein: CASSESSGRGLYQPQHF. The CDR3 nucleotides read TGCGCCAGCAGTGAGTCGAGTGGCAGGGGGCTGTATCAGCCCCAGCATTTT.

The chain joins TRBV7-8 to TRBJ2-1; either TRBD1 or TRBD2 may supply D (5 bases each). Germline loops: CDR1 SGHVS, CDR2 FQNEAQ. CDR3 length: 15 residues. Trimming left V 2 bases short and J 3 bases short, with 11 bases between. CDR3: CASSLRGAGYNEQFF. DNA of the CDR3: TGTGCCAGCAGCTTAAGAGGGGCCGGCTACAATGAGCAGTTCTTC.

V usage is TRBV5-1 and J usage is TRBJ1-2, with D maybe TRBD1 (6 bases). This CDR3 is built from 16 residues. Per the germline V gene, CDR1 is SGHRS and CDR2 is YFSETQ. Deletions cut 4 bases from V and 2 bases from J, with 18 bases between. The CDR3 DNA follows: TGCGCCAGCAGCCGCCAGGTGACAGGACAAAACTATGGCTACACCTTC. The encoded protein is CASSRQVTGQNYGYTF.

V is TRBV6-1 and J is TRBJ1-6; D call uncertain. V was trimmed by 2 bases and J by 0 bases, leaving 5 bases between them. CDR1 is MNHNS and CDR2 is SASEGT in the germline V gene. The CDR3 covers 15 residues. The CDR3 sequence is CASSEKDSYNSPLHF. Here the CDR3 DNA reads TGTGCCAGCAGTGAAAAGGACTCCTATAATTCACCCCTCCACTTT.

The chain combines TRBV27 with TRBJ2-2; D is possibly TRBD2 (6 bases). The V end was cut by 9 bases, the J end by 0 bases, with 26 bases between. There are 19 residues in the CDR3. CDR1 MNHEY and CDR2 SMNVEV come from the germline V gene (reference sequence). The CDR3: CARVRYRGGPHPNTGELFF. CDR3 nucleotide sequence: TGTGCCAGGGTCCGGTACCGGGGAGGTCCGCATCCGAACACCGGGGAGCTGTTTTTT.

This sequence joins TRBV12-3 or TRBV12-4 and TRBJ2-3; D is unresolved. The length of the CDR3 is 11 residues. The V end lost 3 bases, the J end lost 4 bases, and 2 bases lay between the germline ends. For the CDR3, the DNA is TGTGCCAGCAGTTTCTCAGATACGCAGTATTTT. Its protein product is CASSFSDTQYF.

The chain joins TRBV5-1 to TRBJ2-5, with a weak D call TRBD1 (5 bases). From germline, CDR1 is SGHRS and CDR2 YFSETQ. This CDR3 contains 16 residues. V was clipped by 0 bases and J by 2 bases, with 14 bases between them. In nucleotides, the CDR3 is TGCGCCAGCAGCTTGGCCGTGGGAAGGGGACAAGAGACCCAGTACTTC. It translates to CASSLAVGRGQETQYF.

In DNA form, the CDR3 reads TGCGCCAGCAGCTTGGGGCAGGGGCCCTACGAGCAGTACTTC. Encoded protein: CASSLGQGPYEQYF. V usage is TRBV5-1 and J usage is TRBJ2-7, with a weak D call TRBD1 (6 bases). The CDR3 runs 14 residues. Germline V gene data show CDR1 as SGHRS and CDR2 as YFSETQ. The germline V and J ends were trimmed by 0 bases and 2 bases, with 9 bases remaining between them.

The chain carries TRBV2 and TRBJ1-3; TRBD1 matches at 8 bases. CDR3 length: 16 amino acids. Germline CDR1 SNHLY, CDR2 FYNNEI. The junction had 5 bases not matched to a gene; V was cut back by 4 bases and J by 0 bases. CDR3 nucleotides: TGTGCCAGCAGTGTAGACAGGGGCTTCTCTGGAAACACCATATATTTT. This codes for CASSVDRGFSGNTIYF.